Below, 27 T cell receptor beta chains from the same sample are listed, as sequenced in a study of T cells in Graves' hyperthyroidism and ophthalmopathy. The source material, RNA transcripts, was used to amplify TCR beta CDR3 regions. The HTBI set primed first-round TCR CDR3 RT-PCR. TCRdb reanalysed the multiplex PCR reads using MiXCR and keeps one entry per CDR3 protein. The top ten hold roughly 8.2% of the sample, which has under 350,000 distinct CDR3 sequences, approximately 14% seen once. Sequencing input: blood. All receptors come from a woman aged 40 to 50 with Graves' hyperthyroidism.

This clonotype has ten or more counts. J is TRBJ2-7 and V is TRBV7-9; 11 bases agree with TRBD2. The V and J ends lost 5 bases and 7 bases, in that order; junction bases with no gene match: 10. The germline gives CDR1 SEHNR, CDR2 FQNEAQ (reference sequence). There are 15 residues in the CDR3. This CDR3 reads CASSAGLAGPFEQYF. The CDR3 nucleotides are TGTGCCAGCAGCGCAGGACTAGCGGGCCCCTTTGAGCAGTACTTC.

This clonotype was counted a few times. The chain has TRBV29-1 and TRBJ1-5; 10 bases are shared with TRBD1. V dropped 5 bases and J dropped 2; count of bases not matched to a gene: 3. The CDR3 spans 14 residues. Germline CDR1 is SQVTM and CDR2 is ANQGSEA. In DNA form, the CDR3 reads TGCAGCGTTCGGGACAGGGGCCGCAATCAGCCCCAGCATTTT. It codes for CSVRDRGRNQPQHF.

The table lists this clonotype with many counts. The rearrangement joins TRBV24-1 to TRBJ1-2; tentatively, D is TRBD1 (6 bases). Trimming shortened V by 2 bases and J by 5 bases, and 11 bases separated the two germline ends. Germline V CDR1 and CDR2: KGHDR, SFDVKD. The CDR3 sequence is 14 residues long. The CDR3 region is CATSDYRAPYGYTF. The CDR3, as DNA: TGTGCCACCAGTGATTACAGGGCCCCATATGGCTACACCTTC.

The table lists this clonotype with many counts. The CDR3 region has the DNA TGTGCCAGTAGCAGTGGGGCCACTGAAGCTTTCTTT. It codes for CASSSGATEAFF. The chain recombines TRBV19 with TRBJ1-1, with D perhaps matching TRBD1 (5 bases). Trimming cost V 6 bases and J 4 bases, with 9 bases left between them. Germline V gene sequence: CDR1 LNHDA, CDR2 SQIVND (reference sequence). This CDR3 is 12 amino acids long.

This clonotype was picked up many times. J is TRBJ1-3 and V is TRBV11-2, with a weak D call TRBD1 (5 bases). Germline V gene data show CDR1 as SGHAT and CDR2 as FQNNGV. The CDR3 is 16 residues long. The V and J ends lost 5 bases and 4 bases respectively, with 18 bases between them. CDR3 protein: CASSPPSGLAGNTIYF. The CDR3 DNA reads as TGTGCCAGCAGCCCGCCTTCAGGGTTGGCAGGAAACACCATATATTTT.

This clonotype was observed many times. The chain couples TRBV6-1 to TRBJ2-1; no definite D call. V was shortened by 6 bases and J by 8 bases, with 14 bases between the two germline ends. Germline-derived CDR1 and CDR2 are MNHNS and SASEGT. The CDR3 runs 13 residues. CDR3 bases: TGTGCCAGCAGGTCCCCGTGGATGGATGAGCAGTTCTTC. Protein product: CASRSPWMDEQFF.

The chain links TRBV19 to TRBJ2-1; tentatively, D is TRBD1 (5 bases). The CDR3 length is 13 residues. V was cut by 3 bases and J by 9 bases, with 12 bases left in between. The germline CDR1 and CDR2 sequences are LNHDA and SQIVND (reference sequence). The CDR3 spells CASSMWGPGEQFF. Written as DNA, the CDR3 is TGTGCCAGTAGTATGTGGGGCCCCGGTGAGCAGTTCTTC.

The V and J genes are TRBV5-4 and TRBJ1-2; 12 bases agree with TRBD1. Germline assignment: CDR1 SGHNT and CDR2 YYREEE (reference sequence). The CDR3 spans 16 residues. V lost 0 bases, J lost 7 bases, and 7 bases stayed unmatched. The CDR3 bases are TGTGCCAGCAGCTTGGCCGGGACAGGGGGCGCGTTTGGCTACACCTTC. Amino acids: CASSLAGTGGAFGYTF.

In its sample, this clonotype was seen a few times. The chain has TRBV10-3 and TRBJ2-1, with D possibly TRBD2 on 5 matching bases. Germline CDR1 reads ENHRY; CDR2 reads SYGVKD. V lost 6 bases and J 0 bases, leaving 15 bases between the germline ends. This CDR3 has 16 amino acids. The CDR3 here is CAISPSTGSSYNEQFF. The CDR3 DNA sequence: TGTGCCATCAGCCCCTCGACGGGGAGCTCCTACAATGAGCAGTTCTTC.

This clonotype turned up a few times. The chain joins TRBV5-4 to TRBJ1-1, with D unresolved. Trimming shortened V by 3 bases and J by 3 bases, and 15 bases separated the two germline ends. This CDR3 comprises 15 residues. Germline V gene lookup returns CDR1 SGHNT and CDR2 YYREEE (reference sequence). The chain's CDR3 is CASSSSLARDTEAFF. The CDR3 DNA is TGTGCCAGCAGCTCTAGCCTAGCAAGGGACACTGAAGCTTTCTTT.

The chain couples TRBV6-1 to TRBJ1-3; D possibly corresponds to TRBD1 (5 bases). The V end was cut by 6 bases, the J end by 0 bases, with 15 bases between. The CDR3 consists of 16 residues. CDR1 and CDR2 (germline): MNHNS, SASEGT. The CDR3 reads CASSPSQGLSGNTIYF. In nucleotides, the CDR3 is TGTGCCAGCAGCCCATCGCAGGGTCTCTCTGGAAACACCATATATTTT.

The chain joins TRBV7-9 to TRBJ2-5, with D perhaps TRBD1 or TRBD2 (6 bases each). The germline V and J ends were trimmed by 0 bases and 0 bases, with 11 bases remaining between them. The CDR3 is 16 amino acids. Germline CDR1 SEHNR, CDR2 FQNEAQ (reference sequence). This chain's CDR3 is CASSLAKGGNQETQYF. As DNA, the CDR3 is TGTGCCAGCAGCTTAGCGAAGGGGGGTAACCAAGAGACCCAGTACTTC.

Many counts were recorded for this clonotype. This rearrangement joins TRBV19 to TRBJ2-3; 8 positions agree with TRBD2. From germline, CDR1 is LNHDA and CDR2 SQIVND (reference sequence). Germline trimming cut 4 bases from V and 4 bases from J; bases unmatched to any gene: 7. The CDR3 is 15 residues long. The CDR3 region has the DNA TGTGCCAGTAGTACGGGAGGGGGGAAAGCAGATACGCAGTATTTT. This encodes CASSTGGGKADTQYF. Full variable domain (outside the CDR3, taken from reference TRBV19 and TRBJ2-3): DGGITQSPKYLFRKEGQNVTLSCEQNLNHDAMYWYRQDPGQGLRLIYYSQIVNDFQKGDIAEGYSVSREKKESFPLTVTSAQKNPTAFYLCASSTGGGKADTQYFGPGTRLTVL.

This clonotype came up many times. V is TRBV6-1 and J is TRBJ1-5; D is ambiguous. The CDR3 extends over 15 amino acids. V gave up 6 bases and J gave up 3 bases, with 15 bases separating them. CDR1 is MNHNS and CDR2 is SASEGT in the germline V gene. For the CDR3, the DNA is TGTGCCAGCAGACCGGTGGAACAACTCAATCAGCCCCAGCATTTT. This translates into CASRPVEQLNQPQHF.

This rearrangement joins TRBV29-1 to TRBJ1-1, with no clear D. V was cut by 8 bases and J by 3 bases, with 22 bases left in between. This CDR3 contains 15 residues. The germline gives CDR1 SQVTM, CDR2 ANQGSEA. This chain's CDR3 is CSIRVTGGWDTEAFF. The CDR3 region has the DNA TGCAGCATCCGGGTAACGGGTGGGTGGGACACTGAAGCTTTCTTT.

This clonotype was observed a handful of times. The gene calls are TRBV5-1 and TRBJ2-7, with D perhaps being TRBD1 or TRBD2 (6 bases each). Trimming took off 8 bases at V and 3 bases at J, with 18 bases between the two ends. The germline V gene has CDR1 SGHRS and CDR2 YFSETQ. CDR3 length equals 14 residues. The CDR3 loop is CASRRLGGGYEQYF. The CDR3 nucleotides are TGCGCCAGTCGGCGGTTGGGGGGCGGCTACGAGCAGTACTTC.

This sequence joins TRBV29-1 and TRBJ1-2, with D unclear. The germline CDR1 and CDR2 sequences are SQVTM and ANQGSEA. The V gene lost 4 bases and the J gene lost 4 bases, with 7 bases spanning the gap. The CDR3 has 11 residues. The CDR3 here is CSVADLYGYTF. CDR3 sequence (DNA): TGCAGCGTTGCTGATCTCTATGGCTACACCTTC.

This sequence joins TRBV7-2 and TRBJ1-2, with D perhaps matching TRBD1 (5 bases). V dropped 1 base and J dropped 3 bases, with 12 bases sitting between them. CDR1 and CDR2 from the germline V gene are SGHTA and FQGNSA. The CDR3 is made up of 15 amino acids. The CDR3 loop is CASSLDDSSYYGYTF. CDR3 DNA sequence: TGTGCCAGCAGCTTAGACGACAGTTCATACTATGGCTACACCTTC.

This clonotype was observed a handful of times. This chain connects TRBV20-1 to TRBJ2-5; 9 bases fit TRBD2. CDR1 is DFQATT, CDR2 SNEGSKA, per germline (reference sequence). The CDR3 has 20 residues. With V trimmed by 3 bases and J by 2 bases, 22 bases remained unmatched. This chain's CDR3 is CSARGVRGARLAGPQETQYF. As DNA, the CDR3 is TGCAGTGCTAGGGGCGTACGAGGGGCTCGGCTAGCGGGACCTCAAGAGACCCAGTACTTC.

This clonotype has just a few counts. The chain is built from TRBV10-2 and TRBJ2-2; 14 positions agree with TRBD2. After removal of 8 bases from V and 1 base from J, the junction contained 3 bases not matched to a gene. The germline V gene encodes CDR1 WSHSY and CDR2 SAAADI. The CDR3 is 16 amino acids. CDR3 DNA: TGCGCCAGCGGGGGACTAGCGGGAGAGAACACCGGGGAGCTGTTTTTT. This encodes CASGGLAGENTGELFF.

By its share, this clonotype is medium-sized. This sequence joins TRBV20-1 and TRBJ1-1; 10 bases agree with TRBD1. CDR3 length: 15 amino acids. Trimming removed 5 bases from V and 1 base from J; junction bases left unmatched: 7. Per the germline V gene, CDR1 is DFQATT and CDR2 is SNEGSKA (reference sequence). The CDR3 coding sequence is TGCAGTGCTCCCGGGACAGGGGACGGGAACACTGAAGCTTTCTTT. It is translated as CSAPGTGDGNTEAFF.

The chain carries TRBV28 and TRBJ2-2; TRBD2 aligns across 15 bases. Germline CDR1 is MDHEN and CDR2 is SYDVKM. V lost 4 bases, J lost 7 bases, and 13 bases stayed unmatched. This CDR3 comprises 19 residues. The CDR3 sequence is CASSSAWTSGRVVHGELFF. CDR3 nucleotides: TGTGCCAGCAGTTCAGCATGGACTAGCGGGAGGGTAGTACACGGGGAGCTGTTTTTT. The full variable domain, with the rest looked up from reference TRBV28 and TRBJ2-2, is DVKVTQSSRYLVKRTGEKVFLECVQDMDHENMFWYRQDPGLGLRLIYFSYDVKMKEKGDIPEGYSVSREKKERFSLILESASTNQTSMYLCASSSAWTSGRVVHGELFFGEGSRLTVL.

This clonotype was picked up many times. The rearrangement uses TRBV6-1 and TRBJ2-3, with 7 bases lining up with TRBD2. V was clipped by 5 bases and J by 3 bases; unmatched bases: 8. This CDR3 is built from 15 residues. Germline values: CDR1 MNHNS, CDR2 SASEGT. The CDR3 DNA reads TGTGCCAGCAGTTACAGCGGGGATGAGACAGATACGCAGTATTTT. Translating it yields CASSYSGDETDTQYF.

The chain employs TRBV20-1 and TRBJ2-7, with TRBD1 matching over 10 bases. Trimming cost V 0 bases and J 1 base; bases outside gene matches: 3. This CDR3 is built from 15 residues. Looked up from germline, CDR1 is DFQATT and CDR2 is SNEGSKA (reference sequence). CDR3 bases: TGCAGTGCTAGAGACCGACAGGGGGCATCCTACGAGCAGTACTTC. As protein: CSARDRQGASYEQYF.

This clonotype was picked up a small number of times. This rearrangement joins TRBV6-5 to TRBJ1-2; D ambiguous. The CDR3 covers 13 residues. Germline assignment: CDR1 MNHEY and CDR2 SVGAGI. V was clipped by 2 bases and J by 7 bases, with 11 bases between them. The DNA for the CDR3 is TGTGCCAGCAGTTACCCAGGCCGGCGTGGCTACACCTTC. Amino acids: CASSYPGRRGYTF.

This clonotype was seen repeatedly, ten times or more. The V gene is TRBV20-1, the J gene TRBJ2-5; D may correspond to TRBD1 or TRBD2 (6 bases each). The CDR3 consists of 12 residues. Germline CDR1 DFQATT, CDR2 SNEGSKA (reference sequence). V shed 3 bases and J shed 3 bases, with 8 bases lying between them. The CDR3 loop reads CSARRGEETQYF. The CDR3 DNA sequence: TGCAGTGCTAGGAGGGGGGAAGAGACCCAGTACTTC.

This clonotype was counted ten times or more. As DNA, the CDR3 is TGTGCCAGCAGCCAAGATATCTTGGACGGCCCGCAAGAGACCCAGTACTTC. Its protein product is CASSQDILDGPQETQYF. J is TRBJ2-5 and V is TRBV3-1; D uncertain. The length of the CDR3 is 17 residues. The germline gives CDR1 LGHDT, CDR2 YNNKEL (reference sequence). Trimming took off 0 bases at V and 2 bases at J, with 16 bases between the two ends.